The rows below give T cell receptor beta chains drawn from one sample of a study of blood T cell repertoires in COVID-19. Clones were read by immunoSEQ multiplex PCR, and TCRdb kept only the in-frame ones, dropping some. The profile shows some 200,000 clones, around 82% of them singletons. Sequences were obtained from PBMCs or T cells enriched from blood (not recorded which). The source is a man aged 40-49 years who had recovered from COVID-19. The CDR3 runs from the conserved cysteine through the conserved F or W. The D gene is left open where the match is weak. A clone size is listed for some rows: how often the clone was seen (once, few, many), or a class if it is expanded.

CASSEYGETQYF	TGTGCCAGCAGTGAATACGGGGAGACCCAGTACTTC	NA	TRBV25-1	TRBJ2-5	NA
CAGSQGAGNSPLHF	TGTGCCGGGAGTCAGGGGGCGGGTAATTCACCCCTCCACTTT	TRBD1	TRBV30	TRBJ1-6	once
CASSETGGSTDTQYF	TGTGCCAGTAGTGAGACGGGGGGGAGCACAGATACGCAGTATTTT	TRBD2	TRBV19	TRBJ2-3	NA
CASSSTGRNQPQHF	TGTGCCAGCAGCTCGACAGGGCGCAATCAGCCCCAGCATTTT	TRBD1	TRBV11-2	TRBJ1-5	NA
CASSQGLVANEKLFF	TGTGCCAGCAGTCAGGGTTTAGTGGCTAATGAAAAACTGTTTTTT	NA	TRBV6-5	TRBJ1-4	NA
CASSLTTTNYGYTF	TGCGCCAGCAGCTTGACGACAACCAACTATGGCTACACCTTC	NA	TRBV5-1	TRBJ1-2	NA
CAIEIYQGRETQYF	TGTGCCATCGAGATATACCAGGGAAGAGAGACCCAGTACTTC	NA	TRBV10-3	TRBJ2-5	NA
CASSLVWGAGEGEDTQYF	TGTGCCAGCAGCTTAGTGTGGGGAGCGGGGGAGGGGGAAGATACGCAGTATTTT	TRBD2	TRBV7-2	TRBJ2-3	NA
CASSRVQGRVNTGELFF	TGTGCCAGCAGCCGAGTCCAGGGTAGGGTGAACACCGGGGAGCTGTTTTTT	NA	TRBV11-2	TRBJ2-2	NA
CASSPTTGGEGYTF	TGTGCCAGCAGCCCGACGACAGGGGGCGAAGGCTACACCTTC	TRBD1	TRBV7-9	TRBJ1-2	NA
CASNAGTGLISASYTF	TGTGCCAGTAACGCCGGGACAGGTCTAATTTCGGCGAGCTACACCTTC	TRBD1	TRBV19	TRBJ1-2	once
CASSPTDSSGNTIYF	TGTGCCAGCTCACCGACGGACAGCTCTGGAAACACCATATATTTT	NA	TRBV18	TRBJ1-3	NA
CASSTPPGQGNYGYTF	TGTGCCAGTAGTACTCCTCCGGGACAGGGGAACTATGGCTACACCTTC	TRBD1	TRBV19	TRBJ1-2	NA
CASSPMEPKGAFF	TGTGCCAGCAGCCCGATGGAGCCTAAGGGGGCTTTCTTT	NA	TRBV9	TRBJ1-1	NA
CASSPRTFGGTDTQYF	TGTGCCAGCAGTCCCAGGACATTTGGAGGGACAGATACGCAGTATTTT	NA	TRBV27	TRBJ2-3	NA
CASSQGTGGINNQPQHF	TGCGCCAGCAGCCAAGGGACAGGCGGCATTAACAATCAGCCCCAGCATTTT	TRBD1	TRBV4-1	TRBJ1-5	NA
CASSPRAGGATYGYTF	TGTGCCAGCTCACCACGGGCAGGGGGAGCTACCTATGGCTACACCTTC	TRBD1	TRBV18	TRBJ1-2	NA
CASSLGEPNTQYF	TGTGCCAGCAGCCTCGGTGAGCCGAATACGCAGTATTTT	NA	TRBV3-1/TRBV3-2	TRBJ2-3	NA
CSASSSDPREQYF	TGCAGTGCTAGTTCTAGCGACCCTCGCGAGCAGTACTTC	NA	TRBV20-1	TRBJ2-7	NA
CASSWASGGNEQFF	TGTGCCAGTAGTTGGGCTAGCGGGGGGAATGAGCAGTTCTTC	TRBD2	TRBV19	TRBJ2-1	once
CASSTRQGAKNYGYTF	TGTGCCAGTAGTACGAGACAGGGGGCAAAGAACTATGGCTACACCTTC	TRBD1	TRBV19	TRBJ1-2	many
CASSPSGGVSSYEQYF	TGTGCCAGCTCACCATCAGGCGGGGTATCCTCCTACGAGCAGTACTTC	NA	TRBV18	TRBJ2-7	NA
CASSLDGGGSYEQYF	TGTGCCAGCAGCTTAGATGGGGGGGGGTCCTACGAGCAGTACTTC	TRBD2	TRBV7-2	TRBJ2-7	NA
CASSRLGAPEQYF	TGTGCCAGCAGCCGACTTGGGGCACCCGAGCAGTACTTC	NA	TRBV7-9	TRBJ2-7	NA
CASSLGTGLQEQYF	TGTGCCAGCAGCTTGGGGACAGGGCTGCAGGAGCAGTACTTC	TRBD1	TRBV5-4	TRBJ2-7	NA
CASSVLPGGQETQYF	TGTGCCAGCAGCGTACTACCGGGGGGGCAAGAGACCCAGTACTTC	TRBD2	TRBV9	TRBJ2-5	once
CASSLKQTNEKLFF	TGTGCCAGCAGTTTAAAACAGACTAATGAAAAACTGTTTTTT	NA	TRBV28	TRBJ1-4	NA
CASSLDRNTIYF	TGTGCCAGCAGCTTAGACAGAAACACCATATATTTT	NA	TRBV7-8	TRBJ1-3	NA
CASSLFDGTGQETQYF	TGTGCCAGCTCACTTTTCGATGGGACAGGCCAAGAGACCCAGTACTTC	TRBD1	TRBV18	TRBJ2-5	NA
CASNRRGAGGTQYF	TGTGCCAGCAACCGAAGGGGGGCAGGGGGGACCCAGTACTTC	NA	TRBV2	TRBJ2-5	NA
CASSLGPKGVNTEAFF	TGTGCCAGCAGCTTAGGTCCCAAAGGGGTGAACACTGAAGCTTTCTTT	NA	TRBV7-8	TRBJ1-1	NA
CASSQVPRASNQPQHF	TGCGCCAGCAGCCAAGTACCCAGGGCTAGCAATCAGCCCCAGCATTTT	NA	TRBV4-1	TRBJ1-5	few
CASSIGGLASEQFF	TGTGCCAGTAGTATAGGGGGACTAGCAAGTGAGCAGTTCTTC	TRBD2	TRBV19	TRBJ2-1	NA
CASTRQGGSVTEAFF	TGTGCCAGCACCCGACAGGGGGGATCGGTAACTGAAGCTTTCTTT	TRBD1	TRBV6-5	TRBJ1-1	NA
CSIQGNYGYTF	TGCAGCATACAGGGAAACTATGGCTACACCTTC	NA	TRBV29-1	TRBJ1-2	NA
CASAAEAAGTQYF	TGTGCCAGCGCCGCCGAGGCGGCCGGGACCCAGTACTTC	NA	TRBV7-7	TRBJ2-5	NA
CASSSNGAGETQYF	TGTGCCAGCAGCAGCAACGGGGCGGGGGAGACCCAGTACTTC	NA	TRBV9	TRBJ2-5	NA
CASSLVGQGVPYGYTF	TGCGCCAGCAGCTTGGTTGGGCAGGGCGTCCCCTATGGCTACACCTTC	NA	TRBV5-1	TRBJ1-2	NA
CASSLLRSGGDYGYTF	TGCGCCAGCAGCTTGCTGAGGTCGGGGGGCGACTATGGCTACACCTTC	NA	TRBV5-1	TRBJ1-2	few
CASSRDRGSSKETQYF	TGTGCCAGCAGCCGGGACAGGGGGTCGTCAAAAGAGACCCAGTACTTC	TRBD1	TRBV4-2	TRBJ2-5	NA
CASRNQGANTEAFF	TGCGCCAGCAGGAATCAGGGGGCGAACACTGAAGCTTTCTTT	TRBD1	TRBV10-1	TRBJ1-1	NA
CASSQDRVGEGYTF	TGTGCCAGCAGCCAAGACAGGGTCGGAGAAGGCTACACCTTC	TRBD1	TRBV7-9	TRBJ1-2	NA
CASSSEERLAEQYF	TGTGCCAGCAGTTCTGAGGAGAGACTAGCCGAGCAGTACTTC	TRBD2	TRBV28	TRBJ2-7	few
CASSLTALSGNTIYF	TGCGCCAGCAGCTTGACAGCTCTCTCTGGAAACACCATATATTTT	NA	TRBV5-1	TRBJ1-3	NA
CASSSLETGNHNEQFF	TGTGCCAGCAGCTCGCTGGAGACAGGGAATCACAATGAGCAGTTCTTC	TRBD1	TRBV5-4	TRBJ2-1	NA
CASGLVGGTNTEAFF	TGTGCTAGTGGTTTGGTGGGGGGTACGAACACTGAAGCTTTCTTT	NA	TRBV12-5	TRBJ1-1	once
CATSRVNTDTQYF	TGTGCCACCAGCAGGGTAAACACAGATACGCAGTATTTT	NA	TRBV6-5	TRBJ2-3	NA
CASSLAYRGNTEAFF	TGTGCCAGCAGTTTAGCTTACAGGGGGAACACTGAAGCTTTCTTT	TRBD1	TRBV27	TRBJ1-1	NA
CASSLAGRVGYTF	TGTGCCAGCAGTTTGGCAGGGAGGGTTGGCTACACCTTC	NA	TRBV12-3/TRBV12-4	TRBJ1-2	NA
CASSAVGGTEAFF	TGCGCCAGCAGTGCGGTGGGGGGCACTGAAGCTTTCTTT	NA	TRBV5-1	TRBJ1-1	few
CASRLTGGAIQGYTF	TGTGCCAGCAGATTAACAGGGGGCGCGATTCAGGGCTACACCTTC	TRBD1	TRBV2	TRBJ1-2	NA
CASSPAGGHEQYF	TGTGCCAGCTCGCCAGCGGGGGGCCACGAGCAGTACTTC	TRBD2	TRBV18	TRBJ2-7	NA
CASVGTGGVGEAFF	TGTGCCAGCGTCGGGACAGGGGGCGTAGGGGAAGCTTTCTTT	TRBD1	TRBV19	TRBJ1-1	NA
CASSPRGQGLEKLFF	TGTGCCAGCTCACCCCGGGGACAGGGACTAGAAAAACTGTTTTTT	TRBD1	TRBV18	TRBJ1-4	NA
CSVSRQEYHGYTF	TGCAGCGTTAGCCGACAGGAGTACCATGGCTACACCTTC	NA	TRBV29-1	TRBJ1-2	NA
CASSYTTAGLTDTQYF	TGTGCCAGCAGTTACACAACGGCAGGACTTACAGATACGCAGTATTTT	NA	TRBV6-2/TRBV6-3	TRBJ2-3	once
CASSQNPGSGTDTQYF	TGTGCCAGCAGCCAAAACCCAGGGTCGGGCACAGATACGCAGTATTTT	NA	TRBV3-1/TRBV3-2	TRBJ2-3	NA
CASSFSAGSGELFF	TGCGCCAGCAGCTTTTCAGCGGGGAGTGGGGAGCTGTTTTTT	TRBD2	TRBV5-1	TRBJ2-2	NA
CASSLNRQNYGYTF	TGTGCCAGCAGTTTAAATCGACAGAACTATGGCTACACCTTC	NA	TRBV27	TRBJ1-2	NA
CASSLQSGVEQFF	TGTGCCAGCAGCTTACAAAGCGGGGTCGAGCAGTTCTTC	TRBD2	TRBV11-2	TRBJ2-1	NA